This record concerns one T cell receptor (beta chain) sequence. What it binds is unknown. Input was 2 to 2.5 ug genomic DNA, or all available if less. Sequenced by immunoSEQ multiplex PCR; TCRdb stores in-frame clones only, minus some. The sample lists around 96,000 clones, about four fifths occurring once. This entry comes from a study of glioma-infiltrating T cells after dendritic cell vaccination. CDR1 is LGHNA and CDR2 is YNFKEQ in the germline V gene. V lost 2 bases, J lost 4 bases, and 11 bases lay in between. The CDR3 length is 15 residues. Findings and limits, study-wide: TCR clonality showed no direct relationship with survival.

The specimen comprised blood, sampled before dendritic cell vaccination. The source is a human donor with glioblastoma. The V gene is TRBV4-2, the J gene TRBJ2-2; D might be TRBD2 (6 bases). The CDR3 bases are TGTGCCAGCAGCCAAAACTTGGGGGGCACCGGGGAGCTGTTTTTT. Protein: CASSQNLGGTGELFF.